A single sample gave rise to the 14 T cell receptor beta chains below, sequenced in a study of T cells in Graves' hyperthyroidism and ophthalmopathy. The source material, RNA transcripts, was used to amplify TCR beta CDR3 regions. HTBI primers drove first-round RT-PCR of the TCR CDR3. TCRdb fed the multiplex PCR reads into MiXCR, producing one record per CDR3 protein. The sample has roughly 500,000 distinct CDR3 sequences, under 60% seen once. The sequencing sample was made of peripheral blood or thyroid tissue (not recorded which). These receptors were taken from an adult woman with Graves' disease, either hyperthyroidism or ophthalmopathy (not recorded which).

This chain joins TRBV2 and TRBJ2-7; D perhaps matches TRBD1 (5 bases). The CDR3 is 13 residues long. V was trimmed by 5 bases and J by 5 bases, leaving 13 bases between them. CDR1 is SNHLY, CDR2 FYNNEI, per germline. The CDR3 nucleotides read TGTGCCAGCAGTAGCAGGGTTCGGCACGAGCAGTACTTC. Amino acids: CASSSRVRHEQYF.

At least ten counts were recorded for this clonotype. This rearrangement joins TRBV4-1 to TRBJ1-5; D is perhaps TRBD1 (5 bases). Trimming cost V 0 bases and J 9 bases, with 18 bases left between them. CDR1 is MGHRA, CDR2 YSYEKL, per germline. This CDR3 contains 16 residues. The CDR3 nucleotides are TGCGCCAGCAGCCAAGAAATCGGGGCTATCGTCATGCCCCAGCATTTT. Protein sequence: CASSQEIGAIVMPQHF.

This chain uses TRBV5-8 with TRBJ2-7; D is uncertain. This CDR3 is 15 amino acids long. The V gene's germline CDR1 is SGHTS and CDR2 YDEGEE. The V end was cut by 4 bases, the J end by 6 bases, with 20 bases between. The DNA of the CDR3 is TGTGCCAGCAGCCTGGACCCGGGTGTTTGGGGCGAGCAGTACTTC. This gives the protein CASSLDPGVWGEQYF.

The V and J genes are TRBV28 and TRBJ1-4; D is uncertain. Germline CDR1 and CDR2: MDHEN and SYDVKM. The CDR3 loop spans 12 amino acids. The V and J ends lost 8 bases and 11 bases respectively, with 15 bases between them. CDR3 protein: CASAPPEAKLFF. The DNA of the CDR3 is TGTGCCAGCGCCCCCCCGGAGGCCAAACTGTTTTTT.

V usage is TRBV7-6 and J usage is TRBJ1-4; D uncertain. CDR1 is SGHVS and CDR2 is FNYEAQ in the germline V gene. The CDR3 extends over 15 amino acids. V was clipped by 1 base and J by 4 bases, with 10 bases between them. Here the CDR3 reads CASSLGWQVNEKLFF. CDR3 sequence (DNA): TGTGCCAGCAGCTTAGGTTGGCAGGTTAATGAAAAACTGTTTTTT. The entire variable domain, with the rest obtained from reference TRBV7-6 and TRBJ1-4, is as follows: GAGVSQSPRYKVTKRGQDVALRCDPISGHVSLYWYRQALGQGPEFLTYFNYEAQQDKSGLPNDRFSAERPEGSISTLTIQRTEQRDSAMYRCASSLGWQVNEKLFFGSGTQLSVL.

In regard to this clonotype: One end of the junction varies from germline; a read error may be responsible. J is TRBJ2-6 and V is TRBV10-3, with 8 nucleotides matching TRBD1. Germline V gene lookup returns CDR1 ENHRY and CDR2 SYGVKD. This CDR3 is 12 amino acids long. As DNA, the CDR3 is TGTGCCATTTCGACAGGGGTCAACGTCCTGACTTTC. This translates into CAISTGVNVLTF.

The chain combines TRBV10-1 with TRBJ2-7, with 7 bases fitting TRBD2. V lost 5 bases, J lost 9 bases, and 10 bases stayed unmatched. Germline CDR1 and CDR2: WNHNN and SYGVQD (reference sequence). The CDR3 sequence is 13 residues long. The CDR3 DNA sequence: TGCGCCAGCAGTCGAGCGGGACTCGGAAGGCAGTACTTC. Residues: CASSRAGLGRQYF.

This clonotype was observed many times. The chain has TRBV4-2 and TRBJ2-5; no clear D. Trimming stripped 1 base from V and 5 bases from J, with 11 bases between. The CDR3 covers 14 residues. Per germline, CDR1 LGHNA and CDR2 YNFKEQ. For the CDR3, the DNA is TGTGCCAGCAGCCAAGGTATCCGGCTGGAGACCCAGTACTTC. Encoded protein: CASSQGIRLETQYF.

The rearrangement joins TRBV11-1 to TRBJ2-2; D is perhaps TRBD1 (6 bases). Trimming took 6 bases from V and 1 from J, leaving 15 bases between them. The CDR3 extends over 16 amino acids. The germline V gene has CDR1 SGHAT and CDR2 FQDESV (reference sequence). CDR3 in amino acids: CASRADRPENTGELFF. The CDR3 nucleotides are TGTGCCAGCAGAGCTGACAGGCCGGAGAACACCGGGGAGCTGTTTTTT.

In the case of this clonotype: Its ends do not fully match the called genes, so a read error is possible. The chain links TRBV14 to TRBJ2-6; D unresolved. The germline V gene has CDR1 SGHDN and CDR2 FVKESK. This CDR3 contains 17 residues. The CDR3 spells CASSSLGRASRANVLTF. The DNA for the CDR3 is TGTGCCAGCAGCTCTCTAGGCAGAGCCTCTAGGGCCAACGTCCTGACTTTC.

The V gene is TRBV5-5, the J gene TRBJ2-2; perhaps TRBD2 as D (5 bases). The CDR3 has 16 amino acids. With 2 bases removed from V and 3 bases from J, the gap between germline ends came to 14 bases. Germline values: CDR1 SGHKS, CDR2 YYEKEE (reference sequence). The CDR3 region has the DNA TGTGCCAGCAGCTTTCCCCAAGGAGGCGACACCGGGGAGCTGTTTTTT. Translation: CASSFPQGGDTGELFF.

This clonotype was seen many times. The V call is TRBV27, the J call TRBJ1-2; D is possibly TRBD1 (5 bases). This CDR3 region has 15 residues. Germline V gene lookup returns CDR1 MNHEY and CDR2 SMNVEV (reference sequence). V lost 4 bases and J 3 bases, leaving 15 bases between the germline ends. The CDR3 region is CASSSSGYPHYGYTF. CDR3 DNA sequence: TGTGCCAGCAGTTCTTCAGGGTATCCCCACTATGGCTACACCTTC.

Regarding this clonotype: Relative to the germline gene, one junction end is altered; a read error may explain this. The J gene is TRBJ2-6, the V gene TRBV9; no firm D call. There are 12 residues in the CDR3. Germline CDR1 is SGDLS and CDR2 is YYNGEE. CDR3 residues: CASSSQENTEAF. Here the CDR3 DNA reads TGTGCCAGCAGCTCTCAGGAGAACACTGAAGCTTTC.

This clonotype was found a few times. V and J are TRBV10-1 and TRBJ1-6; D may be TRBD1 (5 bases). The CDR3 runs to 15 residues. Germline V gives CDR1 WNHNN, CDR2 SYGVQD (reference sequence). Deletions cut 1 base from V and 8 bases from J, with 12 bases between. The DNA for the CDR3 is TGCGCCAGCAGTGAGTTCGCAGGGATCGATTCACCCCTCCACTTT. Translation: CASSEFAGIDSPLHF.